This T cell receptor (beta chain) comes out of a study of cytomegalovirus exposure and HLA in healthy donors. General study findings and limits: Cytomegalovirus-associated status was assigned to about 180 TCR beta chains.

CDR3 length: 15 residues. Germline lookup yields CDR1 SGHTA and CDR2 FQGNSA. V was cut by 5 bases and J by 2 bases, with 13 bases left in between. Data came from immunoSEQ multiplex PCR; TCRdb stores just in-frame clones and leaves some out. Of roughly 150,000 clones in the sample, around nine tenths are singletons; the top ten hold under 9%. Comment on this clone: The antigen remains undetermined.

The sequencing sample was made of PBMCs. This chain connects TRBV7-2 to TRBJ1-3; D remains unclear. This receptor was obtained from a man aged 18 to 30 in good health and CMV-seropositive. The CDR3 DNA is TGTGCCAGCAGCCCGAGCCCGTTTACTGGAAACACCATATATTTT. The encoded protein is CASSPSPFTGNTIYF.